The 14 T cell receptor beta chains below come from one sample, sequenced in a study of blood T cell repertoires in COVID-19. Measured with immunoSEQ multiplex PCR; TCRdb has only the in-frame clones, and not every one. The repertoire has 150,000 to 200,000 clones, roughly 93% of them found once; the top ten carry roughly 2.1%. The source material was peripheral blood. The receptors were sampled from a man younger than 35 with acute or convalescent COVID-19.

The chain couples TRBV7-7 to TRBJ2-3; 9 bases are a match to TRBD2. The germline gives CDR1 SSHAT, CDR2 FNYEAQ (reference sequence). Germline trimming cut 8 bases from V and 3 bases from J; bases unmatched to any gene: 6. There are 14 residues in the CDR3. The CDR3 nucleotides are TGTGCCAGCGGTCCAGCGGGAGGTACAGATACGCAGTATTTT. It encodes CASGPAGGTDTQYF.

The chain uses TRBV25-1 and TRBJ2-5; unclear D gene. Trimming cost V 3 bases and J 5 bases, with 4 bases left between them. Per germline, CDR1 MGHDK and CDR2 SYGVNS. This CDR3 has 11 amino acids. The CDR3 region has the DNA TGTGCCAGCAGTGATGCGGAGACCCAGTACTTC. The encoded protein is CASSDAETQYF. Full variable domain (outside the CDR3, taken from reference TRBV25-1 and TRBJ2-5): EADIYQTPRYLVIGTGKKITLECSQTMGHDKMYWYQQDPGMELHLIHYSYGVNSTEKGDLSSESTVSRIRTEHFPLTLESARPSHTSQYLCASSDAETQYFGPGTRLLVL.

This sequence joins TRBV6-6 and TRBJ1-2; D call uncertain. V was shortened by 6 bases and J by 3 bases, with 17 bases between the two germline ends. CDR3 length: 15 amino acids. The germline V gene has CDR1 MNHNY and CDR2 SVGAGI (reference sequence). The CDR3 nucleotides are TGTGCCAGCAGACCCTCCCGGGGTAATGACTATGGCTACACCTTC. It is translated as CASRPSRGNDYGYTF.

Here the CDR3 DNA reads TGTGCCAGCAGAAGTGCGGGCTATGGCTACACCTTC. It specifies CASRSAGYGYTF. V gene TRBV27 combines with J gene TRBJ1-2; D uncertain. CDR1 is MNHEY, CDR2 SMNVEV, per germline (reference sequence). CDR3 size: 12 residues. Trimming removed 6 bases at V and 4 bases at J, with 9 bases between.

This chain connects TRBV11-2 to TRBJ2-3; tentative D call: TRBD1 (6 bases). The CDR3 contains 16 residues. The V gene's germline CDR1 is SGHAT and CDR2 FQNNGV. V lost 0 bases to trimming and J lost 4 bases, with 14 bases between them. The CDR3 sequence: CASSLDQQGRADTQYF. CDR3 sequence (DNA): TGTGCCAGCAGCTTAGATCAACAGGGAAGGGCAGATACGCAGTATTTT.

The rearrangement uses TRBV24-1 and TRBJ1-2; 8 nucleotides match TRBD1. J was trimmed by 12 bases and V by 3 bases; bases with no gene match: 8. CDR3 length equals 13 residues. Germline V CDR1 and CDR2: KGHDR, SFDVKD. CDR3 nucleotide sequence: TGTGCCACCAGTGATAAACCAGGGACAGGACACACCTTC. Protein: CATSDKPGTGHTF.

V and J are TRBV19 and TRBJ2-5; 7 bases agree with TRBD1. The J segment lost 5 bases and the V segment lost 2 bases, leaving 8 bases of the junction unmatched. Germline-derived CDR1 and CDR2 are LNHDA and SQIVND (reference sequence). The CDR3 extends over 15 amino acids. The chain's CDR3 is CASSITTGYDETQYF. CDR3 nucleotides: TGTGCCAGTAGTATAACGACAGGGTATGATGAGACCCAGTACTTC.

The CDR3 nucleotides read TGTGCCAGCAGCCCGGGACAGGGGAATGTGCATGGCTACACCTTC. The encoded protein is CASSPGQGNVHGYTF. This chain joins TRBV3-1 (or the pseudogene TRBV3-2) and TRBJ1-2; 10 nucleotides align to TRBD1. This CDR3 is 15 amino acids long. J was trimmed by 6 bases and V by 4 bases; bases with no gene match: 8. CDR1 and CDR2 (germline): LGHDT, YNNKEL (reference sequence).

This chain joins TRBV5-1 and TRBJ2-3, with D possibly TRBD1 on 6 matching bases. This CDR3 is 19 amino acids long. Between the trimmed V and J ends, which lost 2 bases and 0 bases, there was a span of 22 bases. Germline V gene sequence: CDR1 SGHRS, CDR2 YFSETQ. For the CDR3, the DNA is TGCGCCAGCAGCTTTGAGACATGGGACAAGCTGAGAAGCACAGATACGCAGTATTTT. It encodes CASSFETWDKLRSTDTQYF. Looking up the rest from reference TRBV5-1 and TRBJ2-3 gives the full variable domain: KAGVTQTPRYLIKTRGQQVTLSCSPISGHRSVSWYQQTPGQGLQFLFEYFSETQRNKGNFPGRFSGRQFSNSRSEMNVSTLELGDSALYLCASSFETWDKLRSTDTQYFGPGTRLTVL.

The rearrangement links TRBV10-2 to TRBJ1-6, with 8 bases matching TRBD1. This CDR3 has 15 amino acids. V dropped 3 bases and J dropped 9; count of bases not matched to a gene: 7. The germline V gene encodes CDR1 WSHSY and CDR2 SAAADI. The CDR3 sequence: CASSEGRGQGSPLHF. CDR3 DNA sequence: TGCGCCAGCAGTGAAGGCAGGGGGCAGGGTTCACCCCTCCACTTT.

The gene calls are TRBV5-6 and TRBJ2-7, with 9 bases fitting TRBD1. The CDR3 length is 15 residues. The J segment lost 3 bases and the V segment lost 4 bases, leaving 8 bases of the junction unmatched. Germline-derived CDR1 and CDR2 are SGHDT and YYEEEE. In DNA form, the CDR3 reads TGTGCCAGCAGCCTGTCCGGGACAGGGTACTACGAGCAGTACTTC. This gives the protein CASSLSGTGYYEQYF.

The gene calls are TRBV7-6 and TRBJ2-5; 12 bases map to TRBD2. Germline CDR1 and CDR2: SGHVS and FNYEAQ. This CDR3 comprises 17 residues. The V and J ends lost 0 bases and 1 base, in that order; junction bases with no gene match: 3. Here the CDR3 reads CASSLAASGRGQETQYF. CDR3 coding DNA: TGTGCCAGCAGCTTAGCGGCTAGCGGGAGGGGCCAAGAGACCCAGTACTTC.

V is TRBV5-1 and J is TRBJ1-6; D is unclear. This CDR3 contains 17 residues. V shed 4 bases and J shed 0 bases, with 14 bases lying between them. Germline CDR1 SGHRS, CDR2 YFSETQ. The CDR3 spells CASSRFTGSSYNSPLHF. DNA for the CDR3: TGCGCCAGCAGCCGCTTCACGGGGAGCTCCTATAATTCACCCCTCCACTTT.

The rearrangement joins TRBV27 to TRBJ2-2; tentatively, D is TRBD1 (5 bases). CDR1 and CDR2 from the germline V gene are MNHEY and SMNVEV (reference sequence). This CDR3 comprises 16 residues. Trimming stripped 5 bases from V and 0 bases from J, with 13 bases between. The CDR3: CASSPIDRSNTGELFF. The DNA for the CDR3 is TGTGCCAGCAGTCCGATTGACAGATCGAACACCGGGGAGCTGTTTTTT.